The present entry profiles one T cell receptor (beta chain) with its context. Its antigen is not yet known. No base quality information exists; no much larger clone differs at one position. The record originates from a study of shared clonotypes between healthy human individuals (dated by TCRdb to 2018 to 2020). General notes on the study: Three men and two women, aged 18 to 49 years, made up the cohort. Per donor, three plates each were used for CD4 naive and CD4 memory, two for CD8 naive, and one for CD8 memory. To estimate repertoire size and how much clonotype sharing occurs between individuals, the study deeply sequenced the blood TCR repertoires of several healthy adults. Different laboratories and diverse techniques were used to prepare libraries and sequence TCR repertoires, to increase sequencing depth and limit assay-specific biases. Per donor, leukapheresis produced somewhere between about 0.9 and 9 billion PBMCs. What the research found in general, with its limitations: Rarefaction of sorted-subset datasets indicated incomplete sequencing despite the large sequencing depth. Sampling was limited to blood, and TCR repertoires in tissue likely differ from TCR repertoires in blood. Pairwise subsampling indicated that sequencing depth was expected to affect the degree of clonotype sharing among donors. Estimated clonotype richness was generally larger for naive than for memory subsets. When a handful of donors were compared, the shared fraction of clonotypes was around 4.6% for naive CD4, around 4% for naive CD8, roughly 2.5% for memory CD4, and around 0.4% for memory CD8. Clonotypes shared by all four sorted-subset donors showed higher generation probabilities than non-shared clonotypes. The genetic and exposure-history diversity represented was limited by the small number of donors.

TCR CDR3 regions were amplified from genomic DNA by multiplex PCR using the deep immunoSEQ assay. Extracted genomic DNA from each cell subset was distributed evenly across all wells of several immunoSEQ 96-well plates, and each plate was treated as a replicate. For sorted subsets, approximately 0.2 ug of genomic DNA, equivalent to 30,000 or so T cell genomes, went into each replicate PCR. Purified libraries were measured with a Qubit 3.0 fluorometer, size-checked on a Bioanalyzer 2100, and measured again with the KAPA Library Quantification kit. Every immunoSEQ 96-well plate was sequenced on a dedicated single-read 150-cycle Illumina NextSeq 550 flow cell. On the authors' methods: Because the immunoSEQ output included only junctional sequences and no quality scores, the filtering could not be the same as the filtering used for full-length reads. To assign V/J genes and CDR3, sequences were annotated against IMGT germline references using PyIR, a Python wrapper for IgBLAST v1.9. Reads with weak V/J assignments (E-value above 1e-6), missing CDR3, stop codons, out-of-frame junctions, or ambiguous translated residues were removed. A V3J clonotype was defined by an identical inferred V gene, J gene, and CDR3 amino acid sequence. Percentage overlap between repertoires was computed as shared unique clonotypes divided by the size of the smaller repertoire. Three approaches were used to assess repertoire richness: RTK rarefaction, the Chao1 estimator, and Recon v2.1 estimates of unobserved clonotypes. Generation probabilities for all TCRbeta clonotypes obtained by the gDNA method from a few donors were computed using OLGA. Held by TCRdb, this immuneACCESS table contains in-frame sequences only and omits some clones. Under half of the omission traces to an unresolved V gene where checked; the cause of the rest is unknown. V, J and clone size are those of that table, while D and trimming were read from the DNA. Here the sample has roughly 2,500,000 clones; approximately 93% occur a single time. 0.36% of the sample goes to the ten largest clones.

Trimming leaves V shorter by 3 bases and J shorter by 0 bases, with the junction holding 5 bases beyond the gene matches. The germline V gene (reference sequence) specifies WNHNN as CDR1 and SYGVQD as CDR2. Its CDR3 holds 16 amino acids, cysteine through phenylalanine. Solely the CDR3 DNA is kept, with 48 bases framed from the first base. The donors were healthy, HIV-negative adults who had no recently reported acute infections or vaccinations. All donors were Caucasian adults living in Nashville, Tennessee, USA. Magnetic negative selection was used to enrich CD4+ T cells, after which naive cells were positively selected on CD45RA and the negative fraction became the memory subset. Blood was collected by leukapheresis, and PBMCs were isolated by Ficoll-Histopaque density gradient centrifugation and then cryopreserved in liquid nitrogen vapor phase. Analytical flow cytometry was used to check the purity and quantity of every magnetically sorted T cell population. From each sorted fraction, genomic DNA was isolated and quantified by UV absorbance on a Nanodrop 2000c.

The chain is made from TRBV10-1 and TRBJ2-3; TRBD2 agrees with 8 junctional bases. Sequencing input: naive CD4+ T cells from PBMCs. The cell subset or site label on this specimen signifies: CD45RA+ positively selected. The receptor was isolated from a young man in good health. Some clones in this sample may be carry-over from other donors' samples. In nucleotide form, the sequence is TGCGCCAGCAGTGACGGGAGGGGAACTAGCACAGATACGCAGTATTTT. Its translation is CASSDGRGTSTDTQYF.